The clone carrying this T cell receptor (beta chain) was counted ten times or more. RNA transcripts gave rise to amplified TCR beta CDR3 regions. A set of HTBI primers served as the primers for a first-round RT-PCR of the TCR CDR3. TCRdb reprocessed the multiplex PCR reads via MiXCR and lists one record per CDR3 protein. The table includes 650,000 to 750,000 distinct CDR3 sequences, approximately 15% detected once. This specimen comes from a study of T cells in Graves' hyperthyroidism and ophthalmopathy. The authors obtained PBMCs from around 10 ml of fresh peripheral blood. The TCR sequence derives from a woman in her late teens or twenties with Graves' hyperthyroidism. The sample consisted of blood.

The CDR3 here is CASIGQGAIFSEQYF. The DNA of the CDR3 is TGTGCCAGCATCGGTCAGGGGGCGATCTTTAGCGAGCAGTACTTC. This rearrangement joins TRBV6-1 to TRBJ2-7; 8 bases line up with TRBD1. Germline V gene data show CDR1 as MNHNS and CDR2 as SASEGT. The CDR3 runs to 15 residues. J was trimmed by 6 bases and V by 7 bases; bases with no gene match: 14.